The TCR beta chain under discussion was sequenced for a study of response to subunit inactivated influenza vaccine. TCRdb called the RT-PCR reads again in MiXCR, with one record for every CDR3 protein. Of 600,000 to 700,000 distinct CDR3 sequences in the sample, less than 15% were seen once. There are 16 residues in the CDR3. Looked up from germline, CDR1 is MDHEN and CDR2 is SYDVKM. Deletions cut 3 bases from V and 3 bases from J, with 18 bases between. Whole-study findings and limits: Each seasonal flu vaccination may recruit only limited new T cells, authors suggested.

This clonotype was seen at least ten times. Its antigen is undetermined. The clonotype comes from a man aged 50 to 60 who received an inactivated influenza vaccine. This sequence joins TRBV28 and TRBJ2-7; tentatively, D is TRBD2 (5 bases). Sample: PBMCs from blood, taken roughly 15 days before vaccination. This CDR3 reads CASSFASSGVIYEQYF. In nucleotides, the CDR3 is TGTGCCAGCAGTTTCGCCTCCAGCGGTGTGATCTACGAGCAGTACTTC.